These T cell receptor beta chains were read from a single sample in a study of vaccination and CD4 T cells after COVID-19. TCRdb reanalysed the PCR reads using MiXCR and keeps one entry per CDR3 protein. The table lists about 4,200 distinct CDR3 sequences, about a quarter of them singletons, with 25% to 30% in the top ten. These TCRs' antigens remain unknown. Sequenced: CD4+ T cells from blood, cultured in vitro. These receptors originate from a human donor who had recovered from COVID-19. The CDR3 runs from the conserved cysteine through the conserved F or W. The order of the fields is V gene, J gene, clone size, D gene, CDR3 protein. D genes are given only for firm matches. The listing skips clone size in some rows; elsewhere it reads once, few, many or a size class.

TRBV20-1	TRBJ2-3	NA	TRBD1	CSAPAGGNSDTQYF
TRBV7-8	TRBJ1-5	NA	NA	CASSLRDNQPQHF
TRBV2	TRBJ1-4	once	NA	CASSGQVGEKLFF
TRBV12-3/TRBV12-4	TRBJ2-2	NA	NA	CASSLTFTGELFF
TRBV12-3/TRBV12-4	TRBJ2-2	once	NA	CASSPAPPGSGELFF
TRBV20-1	TRBJ1-5	NA	NA	CSASSRESQPQHF
TRBV7-2	TRBJ1-2	few	TRBD1	CASSPGQGDGYTF
TRBV19	TRBJ2-5	NA	NA	CASRTGGETQYF
TRBV19	TRBJ2-2	NA	NA	CASSTSGENGELFF
TRBV19	TRBJ1-5	NA	NA	CASRRAGTAQGPQHF
TRBV6-1	TRBJ1-6	few	NA	CASTERAPLHF
TRBV12-3/TRBV12-4	TRBJ1-1	few	TRBD1	CASSPRVLTGRTEAFF
TRBV20-1	TRBJ2-7	NA	NA	CSARDRRTGSYEQYF
TRBV6-1	TRBJ2-3	NA	NA	CASKPTGFLGGGTDTQYF
TRBV2	TRBJ2-5	medium-sized	TRBD1	CASRDRGGETQYF
TRBV6-1	TRBJ2-3	few	TRBD2	CASSVLAGGTDTQYF